This T cell receptor (beta chain) was sequenced for a study of immune heterogeneity within non-small cell lung tumors. About the study: Tumors were classified as 4 squamous cell carcinomas, some eleven non-squamous carcinomas and 1 not otherwise specified.

Samples each supplied 450 to 650 ng of bulk tumor genomic DNA as template. Far-apart biopsies, several per primary tumor, were taken during surgery. Each patient presented with untreated, newly diagnosed non-small cell lung cancer and received curative surgery. This CDR3 has 16 residues. Germline V CDR1 and CDR2: KGHSH, LQKENI. Trimming stripped 0 bases from V and 4 bases from J, with 13 bases between. Multiplex PCR relied on 32 V and 13 J primers to amplify TCR beta CDR3. TCRdb re-analysed the multiplex PCR reads in MiXCR, keeping a single row per CDR3 protein. The table has tens of thousands of distinct CDR3 sequences, less than 35% seen once; the top ten hold around 4.1%. This clonotype was counted a few times. The antigen remains undetermined. Broader study findings: Identical dominant CDR3 beta clonotypes were found recurring across a patient's tumor sites, along with site-unique high-frequency clones. Each patient largely had their own distinct set of high-frequency T-cell receptor beta clonotypes.

J is TRBJ2-1 and V is TRBV18; weak D call: TRBD2 (6 bases). The sample comprised lung tumor tissue. This sequence originates from a man between 40 and 49 years old with non-small cell lung cancer. CDR3 sequence reads: CASSPPERVVYNEQFF. In DNA, the CDR3 is TGTGCCAGCTCACCACCCGAGCGGGTAGTATACAATGAGCAGTTCTTC.